These 9 T cell receptor beta chains share one sample of origin, sequenced in a study of identical twins. TCRdb reprocessed the 5' RACE reads via MiXCR and lists one record per CDR3 protein. The repertoire includes some 96,000 distinct CDR3 sequences, roughly 6% of them detected once, and 9.5% to 15% sits in the top ten. Source material: memory T cells sorted from blood. These receptors originate from a woman in her forties or fifties in good health.

This clonotype occurred many times. V is TRBV7-8 and J is TRBJ1-5, with D possibly being TRBD1 (5 bases). Germline V gene sequence: CDR1 SGHVS, CDR2 FQNEAQ. This CDR3 spans 13 amino acids. The germline V and J ends were trimmed by 5 bases and 4 bases, with 9 bases remaining between them. The CDR3 region has the DNA TGTGCCAGCAGCCGTGACAGAAATCAGCCCCAGCATTTT. This codes for CASSRDRNQPQHF. Combining the CDR3 with reference TRBV7-8 and TRBJ1-5 gives the whole variable domain GAGVSQSPRYKVAKRGQDVALRCDPISGHVSLFWYQQALGQGPEFLTYFQNEAQLDKSGLPSDRFFAERPEGSVSTLKIQRTQQEDSAVYLCASSRDRNQPQHFGDGTRLSIL.

This clonotype was counted ten times or more. The rearrangement joins TRBV20-1 to TRBJ2-3, with 7 bases aligning to TRBD2. V lost 0 bases, J lost 2 bases, and 8 bases stayed unmatched. Germline V gene sequence: CDR1 DFQATT, CDR2 SNEGSKA (reference sequence). This CDR3 comprises 16 residues. CDR3 nucleotides: TGCAGTGCTAGAGATGAGATTAGCGGGCACACAGATACGCAGTATTTT. It is translated as CSARDEISGHTDTQYF.

This clonotype was detected a few times. The genes are TRBV5-4 and TRBJ2-5; TRBD1 might be the D (5 bases). Germline lookup yields CDR1 SGHNT and CDR2 YYREEE (reference sequence). Trimming stripped 1 base from V and 2 bases from J, with 9 bases between. The CDR3 covers 14 residues. This CDR3 is CASSLPREQETQYF. The CDR3 region has the DNA TGTGCCAGCAGCTTGCCCAGGGAACAAGAGACCCAGTACTTC.

In its sample, this clonotype was seen many times. The chain carries TRBV29-1 and TRBJ2-1; D tentatively fits TRBD1 or TRBD2 (5 bases each). The CDR3 length is 11 residues. Germline CDR1 reads SQVTM; CDR2 reads ANQGSEA. V was pared by 7 bases and J by 10 bases, with 14 bases between. The CDR3 nucleotides read TGCAGCGGTGGGACCCAAGGGGAGCAGTTCTTC. Amino acid sequence: CSGGTQGEQFF.

This clonotype was detected many times. This rearrangement joins TRBV7-9 to TRBJ1-1; D possibly corresponds to TRBD1 (5 bases). The CDR3 sequence is 13 residues long. Trimming removed 4 bases from V and 8 bases from J, with 14 bases in between. Germline V CDR1 and CDR2: SEHNR, FQNEAQ (reference sequence). CDR3 bases: TGTGCCAGCAGCTCCTGGGGGGGACGGGAAGCTTTCTTT. Protein product: CASSSWGGREAFF.

This clonotype was seen many times. The rearrangement links TRBV19 to TRBJ1-5; 7 positions agree with TRBD1. The germline V gene has CDR1 LNHDA and CDR2 SQIVND (reference sequence). After removal of 9 bases from V and 7 bases from J, the junction contained 12 bases not matched to a gene. This CDR3 region has 14 residues. The CDR3 nucleotides are TGTGCCAGCGGAATCAGGGGGGCCGCCCAGCCCCAGCATTTT. Its protein is CASGIRGAAQPQHF. Drawing the rest from reference TRBV19 and TRBJ1-5, the complete variable domain is DGGITQSPKYLFRKEGQNVTLSCEQNLNHDAMYWYRQDPGQGLRLIYYSQIVNDFQKGDIAEGYSVSREKKESFPLTVTSAQKNPTAFYLCASGIRGAAQPQHFGDGTRLSIL.

This clonotype has ten or more counts. The genes are TRBV2 and TRBJ2-1; no clear D gene. Per the germline V gene, CDR1 is SNHLY and CDR2 is FYNNEI. This CDR3 comprises 17 residues. Trimming shortened V by 6 bases and J by 9 bases, and 27 bases separated the two germline ends. CDR3 residues: CASSGLSDRQLGGEQFF. CDR3 DNA sequence: TGTGCCAGCAGCGGCTTGTCGGACCGTCAGTTAGGCGGTGAGCAGTTCTTC.

This clonotype was observed many times. The V call is TRBV11-2, the J call TRBJ1-1; D is unclear. The CDR3 covers 16 residues. V shed 0 bases and J shed 0 bases, with 11 bases lying between them. CDR1 and CDR2 (germline): SGHAT, FQNNGV. This chain's CDR3 is CASSLDLLGMNTEAFF. In DNA form, the CDR3 reads TGTGCCAGCAGCTTAGACCTCCTCGGGATGAACACTGAAGCTTTCTTT.

This clonotype occurred many times. The chain couples TRBV4-2 to TRBJ2-1; TRBD2 matches at 8 bases. The CDR3 is 15 amino acids. The germline gives CDR1 LGHNA, CDR2 YNFKEQ. Trimming at V came to 0 bases and at J to 5 bases, leaving 3 bases not matched to a gene. The CDR3 loop reads CASSQDGRDHNEQFF. Written as DNA, the CDR3 is TGTGCCAGCAGCCAAGACGGGAGGGACCACAATGAGCAGTTCTTC.